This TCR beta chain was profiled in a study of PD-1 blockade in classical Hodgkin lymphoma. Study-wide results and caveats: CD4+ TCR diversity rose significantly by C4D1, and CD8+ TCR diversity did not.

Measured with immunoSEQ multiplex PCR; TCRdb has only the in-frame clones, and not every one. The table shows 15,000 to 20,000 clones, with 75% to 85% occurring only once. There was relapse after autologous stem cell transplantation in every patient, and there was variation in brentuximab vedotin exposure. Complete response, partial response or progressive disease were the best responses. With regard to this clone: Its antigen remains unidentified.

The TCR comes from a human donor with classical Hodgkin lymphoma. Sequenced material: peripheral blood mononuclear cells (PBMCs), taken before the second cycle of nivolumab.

CDR3 nucleotide sequence: TGTGCCAGCAGCCGGGGACAGGGATTCCCCGAGCAGTACTTC. This encodes CASSRGQGFPEQYF. The rearrangement joins TRBV5-4 to TRBJ2-7, with TRBD1 matching 9 bases. Looked up from germline, CDR1 is SGHNT and CDR2 is YYREEE (reference sequence). With V trimmed by 4 bases and J by 6 bases, 8 bases remained unmatched. CDR3 size: 14 residues.